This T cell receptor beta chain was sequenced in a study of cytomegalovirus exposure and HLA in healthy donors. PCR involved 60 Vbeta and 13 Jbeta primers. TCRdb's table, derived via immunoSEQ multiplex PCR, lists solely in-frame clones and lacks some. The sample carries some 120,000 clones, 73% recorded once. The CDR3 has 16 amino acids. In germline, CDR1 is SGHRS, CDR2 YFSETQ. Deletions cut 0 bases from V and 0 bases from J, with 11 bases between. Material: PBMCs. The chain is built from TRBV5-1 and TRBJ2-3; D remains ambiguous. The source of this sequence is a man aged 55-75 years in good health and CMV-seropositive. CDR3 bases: TGCGCCAGCAGCTTGGATTCTAGTTTCAGCACAGATACGCAGTATTTT. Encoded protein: CASSLDSSFSTDTQYF. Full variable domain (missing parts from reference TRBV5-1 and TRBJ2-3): KAGVTQTPRYLIKTRGQQVTLSCSPISGHRSVSWYQQTPGQGLQFLFEYFSETQRNKGNFPGRFSGRQFSNSRSEMNVSTLELGDSALYLCASSLDSSFSTDTQYFGPGTRLTVL.